The T cell receptor (beta chain) under discussion was sequenced for a study of blood T cell repertoires in COVID-19 (dated by TCRdb to 2020 to 2021). Looking at the study overall: The collaborator samples originated in the United States, Italy and Spain and spanned the acute and convalescent phases of COVID-19. The samples were drawn from two sources: the first 160 participants of the ongoing ImmuneRACE study, and over 950 subjects contributed by 6 global collaborators. Subjects who had been exposed to COVID-19, were actively infected with it, or had recovered from it provided the deeply sampled blood TCRbeta repertoires that made up the dataset. The material from the prospective study consisted of cDNA or gDNA derived from T cells, B-cell-depleted T cells, or PBMCs. The repertoires were made available in a free public database intended to serve as a resource for research on the immune response to SARS-CoV-2. Where available, HLA class I and class II types were obtained from metadata supplied by the sample provider rather than from assay-based typing. Sample metadata almost always included a de-identified subject ID, COVID-19 status, age in years and sex.

Participants in the prospective study were enrolled through a virtual design, were aged about 18 to 90 years, and lived in 24 United States geographic areas. In the prospective study, participants were assigned to cohorts based on the clinical history participants reported in a screening survey and a study questionnaire. Recovered participants in ImmuneRACE Cohort 3 were defined by two consecutive negative NP/OP PCR tests, clearance by a healthcare professional, or resolution of symptoms. Mobile phlebotomists in the prospective study collected whole blood, serum and a nasopharyngeal or oropharyngeal swab from every participant. Participants in the prospective study had the option to provide additional blood draws and questionnaires over a roughly two-month period. Prospective study blood samples were shipped either frozen or at room temperature before DNA extraction. What the research found in general, with its limitations: How much clinical and demographic metadata was included differed by source and by participant, and the metadata was provided uncurated.

Remarks on this clone: Its antigen has not been determined. Base quality data are lacking; no much larger clone is found one base away.

The immunoSEQ Assay, a bias-controlled multiplex PCR, was used to amplify TCRbeta CDR3 regions from genomic DNA. The study's own analysis went as follows. The number of nucleated cells in each sample was estimated from the amplification of reference gene primers within the assay. To quantify the absolute abundance of each unique TCRbeta CDR3 rearrangement, sequence reads were collapsed and filtered. Productive Simpson clonality was computed per sample as the square root of Simpson's diversity index over productive rearrangements. TCRdb limited this immuneACCESS table to in-frame rearrangements with V and J called. A share of clones is missing; checked studies link under half to unresolved V genes, and the rest is unexplained. The DNA gave D and trimming, while V, J and clone size come from that table. This sample has some 260,000 clones in its table, and more than 85% of those were observed once. Under 10% of the sample lies in the top ten.

Material: PBMCs or T cells enriched from blood (not recorded which). The TCR was taken from a man aged 35-49 years who had recovered from COVID-19.

For the CDR3, the sequence is CASSQFGGGNTDTQYF. The sequenced DNA: TGCGCCAGCAGCCAATTCGGGGGGGGGAACACAGATACGCAGTATTTT. The receptor chain draws on TRBV4-1 and TRBJ2-3, with 8 bases in between that match TRBD2. The CDR3 covers 16 residues, taking in both the cysteine and the phenylalanine. Just the 48-base CDR3 DNA is kept, in frame starting at base 1. Trimmed from V: 2 bases; trimmed from J: 2 bases; junction bases lacking a gene match: 6. The germline V gene encodes CDR1 MGHRA and CDR2 YSYEKL.